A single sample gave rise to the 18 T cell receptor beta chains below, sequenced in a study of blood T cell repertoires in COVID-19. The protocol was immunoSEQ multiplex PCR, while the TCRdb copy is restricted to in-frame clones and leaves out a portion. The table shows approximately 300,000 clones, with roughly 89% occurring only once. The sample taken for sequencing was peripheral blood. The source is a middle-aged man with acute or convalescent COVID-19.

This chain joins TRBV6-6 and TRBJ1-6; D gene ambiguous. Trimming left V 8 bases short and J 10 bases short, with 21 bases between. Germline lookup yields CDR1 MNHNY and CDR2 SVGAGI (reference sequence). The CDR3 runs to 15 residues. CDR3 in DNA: TGTGCCAGCGGGGAGACCGGTGGGAATAGGTCACCCCTCCACTTT. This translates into CASGETGGNRSPLHF.

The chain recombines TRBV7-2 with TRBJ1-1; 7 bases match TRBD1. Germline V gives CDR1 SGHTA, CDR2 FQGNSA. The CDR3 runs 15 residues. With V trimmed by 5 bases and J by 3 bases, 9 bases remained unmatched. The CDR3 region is CASSPRGARDTEAFF. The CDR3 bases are TGTGCCAGCAGCCCCAGGGGGGCTCGGGACACTGAAGCTTTCTTT.

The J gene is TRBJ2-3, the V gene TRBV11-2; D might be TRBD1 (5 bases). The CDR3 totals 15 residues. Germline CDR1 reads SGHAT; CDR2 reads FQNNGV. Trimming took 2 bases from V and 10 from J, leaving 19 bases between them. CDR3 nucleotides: TGTGCCAGCAGCTTATCCCAAGTTTTGGACAAAGCGCAGTATTTT. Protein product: CASSLSQVLDKAQYF. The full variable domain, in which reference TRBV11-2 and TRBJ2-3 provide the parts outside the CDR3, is EAGVAQSPRYKIIEKRQSVAFWCNPISGHATLYWYQQILGQGPKLLIQFQNNGVVDDSQLPKDRFSAERLKGVDSTLKIQPAKLEDSAVYLCASSLSQVLDKAQYFGPGTRLTVL.

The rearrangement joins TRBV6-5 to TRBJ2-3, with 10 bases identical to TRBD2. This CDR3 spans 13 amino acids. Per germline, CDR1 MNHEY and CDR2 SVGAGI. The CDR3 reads CVSGGQSTDTQYF. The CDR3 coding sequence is TGTGTTAGCGGGGGGCAAAGCACAGATACGCAGTATTTT.

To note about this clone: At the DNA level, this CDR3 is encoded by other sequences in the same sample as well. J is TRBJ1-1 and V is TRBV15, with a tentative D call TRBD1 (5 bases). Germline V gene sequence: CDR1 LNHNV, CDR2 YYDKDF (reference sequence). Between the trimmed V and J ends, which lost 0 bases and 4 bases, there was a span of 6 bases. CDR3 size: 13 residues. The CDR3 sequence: CATSRDQGTEAFF. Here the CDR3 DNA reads TGTGCCACCAGCAGAGATCAGGGCACTGAAGCTTTCTTT. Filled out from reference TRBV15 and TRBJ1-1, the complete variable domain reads DAMVIQNPRYQVTQFGKPVTLSCSQTLNHNVMYWYQQKSSQAPKLLFHYYDKDFNNEADTPDNFQSRRPNTSFCFLDIRSPGLGDTAMYLCATSRDQGTEAFFGQGTRLTVV.

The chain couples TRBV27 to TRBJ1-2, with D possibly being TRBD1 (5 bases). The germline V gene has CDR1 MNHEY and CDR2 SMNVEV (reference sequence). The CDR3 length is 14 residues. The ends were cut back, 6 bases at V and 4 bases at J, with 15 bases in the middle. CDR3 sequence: CASRKSGGSYGYTF. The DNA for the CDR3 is TGTGCCAGCAGGAAATCGGGGGGGAGCTATGGCTACACCTTC.

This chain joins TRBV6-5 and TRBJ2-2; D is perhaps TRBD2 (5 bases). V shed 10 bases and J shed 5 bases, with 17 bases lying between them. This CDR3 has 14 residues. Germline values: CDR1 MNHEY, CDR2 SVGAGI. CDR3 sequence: CATTAKGETGELFF. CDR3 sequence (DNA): TGTGCCACCACTGCTAAGGGAGAGACCGGGGAGCTGTTTTTT.

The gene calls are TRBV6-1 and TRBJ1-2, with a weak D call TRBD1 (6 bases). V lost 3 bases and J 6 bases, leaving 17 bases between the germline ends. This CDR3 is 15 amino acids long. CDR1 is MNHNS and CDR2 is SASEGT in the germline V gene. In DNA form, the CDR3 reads TGTGCCAGCAGTGAGGAGACAGGAAGGGTAAATGGCTACACCTTC. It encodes CASSEETGRVNGYTF.

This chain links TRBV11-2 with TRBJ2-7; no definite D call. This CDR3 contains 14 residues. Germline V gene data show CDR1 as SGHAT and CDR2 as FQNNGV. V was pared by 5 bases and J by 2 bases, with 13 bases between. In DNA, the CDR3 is TGTGCCAGCAGCCCTAGACCCGGTACCTACGAGCAGTACTTC. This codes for CASSPRPGTYEQYF. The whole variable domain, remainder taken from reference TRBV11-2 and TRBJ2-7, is EAGVAQSPRYKIIEKRQSVAFWCNPISGHATLYWYQQILGQGPKLLIQFQNNGVVDDSQLPKDRFSAERLKGVDSTLKIQPAKLEDSAVYLCASSPRPGTYEQYFGPGTRLTVT.

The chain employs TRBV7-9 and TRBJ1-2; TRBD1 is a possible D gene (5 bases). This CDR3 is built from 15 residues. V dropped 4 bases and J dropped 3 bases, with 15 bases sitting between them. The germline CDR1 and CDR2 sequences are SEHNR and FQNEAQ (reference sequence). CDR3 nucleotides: TGTGCCAGCAGCTCCCAGGGATTAGTTTACTATGGCTACACCTTC. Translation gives CASSSQGLVYYGYTF. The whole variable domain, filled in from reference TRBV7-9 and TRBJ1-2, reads DTGVSQNPRHKITKRGQNVTFRCDPISEHNRLYWYRQTLGQGPEFLTYFQNEAQLEKSRLLSDRFSAERPKGSFSTLEIQRTEQGDSAMYLCASSSQGLVYYGYTFGSGTRLTVV.

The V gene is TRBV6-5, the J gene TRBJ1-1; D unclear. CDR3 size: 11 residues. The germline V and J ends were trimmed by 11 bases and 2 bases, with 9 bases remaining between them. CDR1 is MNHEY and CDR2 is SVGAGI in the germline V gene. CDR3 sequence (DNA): TGTGCCGAAGGGAGTAACACTGAAGCTTTCTTT. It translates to CAEGSNTEAFF.

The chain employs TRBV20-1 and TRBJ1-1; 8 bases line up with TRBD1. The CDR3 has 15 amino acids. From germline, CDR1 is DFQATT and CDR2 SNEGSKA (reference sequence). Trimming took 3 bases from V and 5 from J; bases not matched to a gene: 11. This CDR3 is CSASQRQGPGTEAFF. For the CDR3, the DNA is TGCAGTGCTAGTCAAAGACAGGGGCCTGGGACTGAAGCTTTCTTT.

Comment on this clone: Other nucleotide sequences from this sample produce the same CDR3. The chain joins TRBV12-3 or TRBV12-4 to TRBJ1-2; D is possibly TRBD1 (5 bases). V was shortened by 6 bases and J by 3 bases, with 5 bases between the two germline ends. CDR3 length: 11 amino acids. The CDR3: CASSRDYGYTF. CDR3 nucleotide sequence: TGTGCCAGCAGCAGGGACTATGGCTACACCTTC.

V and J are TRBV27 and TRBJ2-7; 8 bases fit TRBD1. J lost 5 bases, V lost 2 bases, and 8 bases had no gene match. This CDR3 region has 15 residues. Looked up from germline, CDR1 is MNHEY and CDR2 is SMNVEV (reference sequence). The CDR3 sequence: CASSLVQGAVHEQYF. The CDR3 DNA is TGTGCCAGCAGTTTAGTTCAGGGGGCAGTCCACGAGCAGTACTTC.

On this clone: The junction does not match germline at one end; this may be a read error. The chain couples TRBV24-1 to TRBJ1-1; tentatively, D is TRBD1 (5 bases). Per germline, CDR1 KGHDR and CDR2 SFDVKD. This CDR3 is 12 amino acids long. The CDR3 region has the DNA TGTGCCACCCGTGACGGGGGCACTGAAGCTTTCTTT. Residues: CATRDGGTEAFF.

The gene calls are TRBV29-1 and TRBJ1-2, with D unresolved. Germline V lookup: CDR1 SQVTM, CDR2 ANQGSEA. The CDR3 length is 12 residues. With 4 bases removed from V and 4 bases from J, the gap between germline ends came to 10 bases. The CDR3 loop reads CSVGDNSYGYTF. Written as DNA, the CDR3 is TGCAGCGTTGGTGACAATTCCTATGGCTACACCTTC.

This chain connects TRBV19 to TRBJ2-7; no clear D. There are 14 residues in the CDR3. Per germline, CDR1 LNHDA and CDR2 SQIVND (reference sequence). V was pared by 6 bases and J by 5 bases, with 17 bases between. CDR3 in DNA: TGTGCCAGTAGGCCCTCCGGTAGCATCGACGAGCAGTACTTC. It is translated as CASRPSGSIDEQYF.

CDR3 residues: CASSQGQALNYGYTF. Written as DNA, the CDR3 is TGCGCCAGCAGCCAGGGACAGGCATTGAACTATGGCTACACCTTC. The rearrangement joins TRBV5-1 to TRBJ1-2, with TRBD1 matching over 8 bases. The trim removed 4 bases at V and 2 bases at J, leaving 7 bases unmatched. Germline V gene data show CDR1 as SGHRS and CDR2 as YFSETQ. The CDR3 totals 15 residues.